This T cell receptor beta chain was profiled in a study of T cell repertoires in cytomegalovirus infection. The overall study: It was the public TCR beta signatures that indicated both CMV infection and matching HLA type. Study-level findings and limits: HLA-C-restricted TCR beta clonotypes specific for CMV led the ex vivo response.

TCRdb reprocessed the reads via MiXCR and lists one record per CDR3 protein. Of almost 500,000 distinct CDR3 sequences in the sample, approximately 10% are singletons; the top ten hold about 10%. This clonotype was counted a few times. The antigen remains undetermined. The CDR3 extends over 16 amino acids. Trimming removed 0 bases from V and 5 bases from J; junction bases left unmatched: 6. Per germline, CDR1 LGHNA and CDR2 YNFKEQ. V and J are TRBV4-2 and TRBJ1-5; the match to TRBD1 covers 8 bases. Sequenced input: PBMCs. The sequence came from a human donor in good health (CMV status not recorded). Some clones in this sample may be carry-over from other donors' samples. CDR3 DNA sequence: TGTGCCAGCAGCCAAGATTGGACAGGGAGTTATCAGCCCCAGCATTTT. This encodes CASSQDWTGSYQPQHF.